What follows are 29 T cell receptor beta chains derived from one specimen sequenced in a study of T cell changes during pregnancy in multiple sclerosis. The repertoire was sequenced with immunoSEQ multiplex PCR; TCRdb's copy has only in-frame clones and lacks some. The sample carries 70,000 to 100,000 clones, about 93% recorded once. The material sequenced was peripheral blood, taken in the third trimester of pregnancy. The receptors shown here come from a female donor in good health, enrolled as a control in a pregnancy study.

CDR3 amino acids: CASSLSVSGIQPQHF. The CDR3, as DNA: TGTGCCAGCAGTTTGTCGGTATCGGGGATTCAGCCCCAGCATTTT. This chain joins TRBV27 and TRBJ1-5; the D is unclear. The CDR3 loop spans 15 amino acids. V shed 3 bases and J shed 6 bases, with 15 bases lying between them. Germline CDR1 reads MNHEY; CDR2 reads SMNVEV (reference sequence).

Ten or more counts support this clone. The chain is built from TRBV18 and TRBJ1-2, with D possibly matching TRBD1 (5 bases). Germline V gene data show CDR1 as KGHSH and CDR2 as LQKENI. Trimming cost V 2 bases and J 8 bases, with 15 bases left between them. CDR3 length equals 14 residues. The chain's CDR3 is CASSPLFGAEGYTF. CDR3 coding DNA: TGTGCCAGCTCACCATTATTTGGGGCGGAGGGCTACACCTTC.

V and J are TRBV27 and TRBJ2-5; the match to TRBD1 covers 10 bases. CDR1 and CDR2 from the germline V gene are MNHEY and SMNVEV (reference sequence). The V and J ends lost 6 bases and 5 bases, in that order; junction bases with no gene match: 9. The CDR3 is made up of 15 amino acids. This chain's CDR3 is CASSPGTGVVETQYF. The CDR3 DNA reads TGTGCCAGCAGCCCAGGGACAGGGGTGGTGGAGACCCAGTACTTC.

The chain recombines TRBV10-3 with TRBJ1-1; D is unclear. Germline assignment: CDR1 ENHRY and CDR2 SYGVKD. Trimming took off 6 bases at V and 5 bases at J, with 10 bases between the two ends. CDR3 length equals 12 residues. The CDR3 DNA reads as TGTGCCATCAGGGGAGATGAAACTGAAGCTTTCTTT. Translated, it gives CAIRGDETEAFF.

The chain couples TRBV4-1 to TRBJ2-1; D is possibly TRBD2 (6 bases). Trimming pared 2 bases from V and 0 bases from J, leaving 20 bases between. This CDR3 contains 19 residues. Germline lookup yields CDR1 MGHRA and CDR2 YSYEKL. The CDR3 DNA follows: TGCGCCAGCAGCCAATTCGGTTCACTAGCTCGGAGCTCCTACAATGAGCAGTTCTTC. It encodes CASSQFGSLARSSYNEQFF.

V gene TRBV6-4 combines with J gene TRBJ2-1; 14 bases agree with TRBD2. Germline loops: CDR1 MRHNA, CDR2 SNTAGT. The J segment lost 9 bases and the V segment lost 10 bases, leaving 5 bases of the junction unmatched. The CDR3 is made up of 13 amino acids. The CDR3, as DNA: TGTGCCACCGGGACTAGCGGGAGAAGTGAGCAGTTCTTC. Translated: CATGTSGRSEQFF.

The chain joins TRBV2 to TRBJ2-7, with D possibly matching TRBD2 (6 bases). V was cut by 10 bases and J by 0 bases, with 13 bases left in between. The CDR3 extends over 13 amino acids. Germline CDR1 SNHLY, CDR2 FYNNEI. CDR3 region: CATGRLVSYEQYF. CDR3 coding DNA: TGTGCCACCGGGAGACTAGTCTCCTACGAGCAGTACTTC.

This chain connects TRBV28 to TRBJ2-4, with a weak D call TRBD2 (5 bases). With 5 bases removed from V and 6 bases from J, the gap between germline ends came to 23 bases. This CDR3 is built from 17 residues. The germline CDR1 and CDR2 sequences are MDHEN and SYDVKM. CDR3 sequence reads: CASSPPERMSGLNIQYF. The CDR3 coding sequence is TGTGCCAGCAGTCCCCCCGAGCGGATGAGTGGTTTAAACATTCAGTACTTC.

The chain uses TRBV27 and TRBJ2-3, with a tentative D call TRBD2 (5 bases). V shed 3 bases and J shed 3 bases, with 13 bases lying between them. The CDR3 length is 15 residues. CDR1 and CDR2 from the germline V gene are MNHEY and SMNVEV (reference sequence). The CDR3 loop is CASSFGGGRTDTQYF. In DNA form, the CDR3 reads TGTGCCAGCAGTTTTGGCGGAGGAAGGACAGATACGCAGTATTTT.

The V call is TRBV5-1, the J call TRBJ2-7; D is possibly TRBD2 (5 bases). This CDR3 has 16 residues. The germline V gene has CDR1 SGHRS and CDR2 YFSETQ. V dropped 4 bases and J dropped 4 bases, with 21 bases sitting between them. The CDR3 DNA reads TGCGCCAGCAGCCCCCTCGGGGAGACGAGCGTATACGAGCAGTACTTC. It specifies CASSPLGETSVYEQYF. Based on the CDR3 plus reference TRBV5-1 and TRBJ2-7, the full variable domain is KAGVTQTPRYLIKTRGQQVTLSCSPISGHRSVSWYQQTPGQGLQFLFEYFSETQRNKGNFPGRFSGRQFSNSRSEMNVSTLELGDSALYLCASSPLGETSVYEQYFGPGTRLTVT.

The chain links TRBV29-1 to TRBJ1-4, with D perhaps TRBD1 (6 bases). CDR1 SQVTM and CDR2 ANQGSEA come from the germline V gene. The V gene lost 5 bases and the J gene lost 7 bases, with 17 bases spanning the gap. This CDR3 spans 14 amino acids. In nucleotides, the CDR3 is TGCAGCGTTAGGGAGGGGGGGGCTGGTGAAAAACTGTTTTTT. Residues: CSVREGGAGEKLFF.

The chain is built from TRBV7-8 and TRBJ2-7; no clear D. Trimming stripped 1 base from V and 1 base from J, with 11 bases between. Germline V lookup: CDR1 SGHVS, CDR2 FQNEAQ. The CDR3 sequence is 15 residues long. CDR3: CASSLVETSSYEQYF. As DNA, the CDR3 is TGTGCCAGCAGCTTAGTGGAGACCTCGTCCTACGAGCAGTACTTC.

In this sample, this clone turned up once. The J gene is TRBJ1-2, the V gene TRBV25-1; D remains unclear. The germline V gene has CDR1 MGHDK and CDR2 SYGVNS. The CDR3 spans 13 residues. Trimming shortened V by 1 base and J by 6 bases, and 9 bases separated the two germline ends. The CDR3 coding sequence is TGTGCCAGCAGTGAATCGGGAAGCCATGGCTACACCTTC. Translation gives CASSESGSHGYTF.

This chain connects TRBV5-1 to TRBJ1-4; 7 positions agree with TRBD1. The CDR3 loop spans 14 amino acids. The germline V gene has CDR1 SGHRS and CDR2 YFSETQ. The J segment lost 2 bases and the V segment lost 4 bases, leaving 2 bases of the junction unmatched. The CDR3 protein is CASSLQGTNEKLFF. DNA for the CDR3: TGCGCCAGCAGCCTACAGGGGACTAATGAAAAACTGTTTTTT.

J is TRBJ2-4 and V is TRBV19; D is uncertain. The CDR3 runs 11 residues. Germline CDR1 reads LNHDA; CDR2 reads SQIVND (reference sequence). V dropped 3 bases and J dropped 13 bases, with 10 bases sitting between them. DNA for the CDR3: TGTGCCAGTAGTATCTCCGGAGTCCAGTACTTC. Translation gives CASSISGVQYF. The entire variable domain, with the rest obtained from reference TRBV19 and TRBJ2-4, is as follows: DGGITQSPKYLFRKEGQNVTLSCEQNLNHDAMYWYRQDPGQGLRLIYYSQIVNDFQKGDIAEGYSVSREKKESFPLTVTSAQKNPTAFYLCASSISGVQYFGAGTRLSVL.

The chain links TRBV6-6 to TRBJ1-5; maybe TRBD1 (5 bases). Germline assignment: CDR1 MNHNY and CDR2 SVGAGI (reference sequence). V lost 5 bases, J lost 5 bases, and 10 bases lay in between. The CDR3 covers 13 residues. This chain's CDR3 is CASSGGVHQPQHF. The CDR3 DNA is TGTGCCAGCAGTGGGGGGGTACATCAGCCCCAGCATTTT.

The chain has TRBV28 and TRBJ2-3, with TRBD1 as a possible D gene (5 bases). The germline V gene encodes CDR1 MDHEN and CDR2 SYDVKM. CDR3 length: 14 amino acids. Between the trimmed V and J ends, which lost 2 bases and 5 bases, there was a span of 11 bases. In nucleotides, the CDR3 is TGTGCCAGCAGTTTACGGGTGCAGGGAGATACGCAGTATTTT. Translating it yields CASSLRVQGDTQYF.

The chain employs TRBV5-1 and TRBJ2-7, with 7 nucleotides matching TRBD1. The CDR3 covers 14 residues. CDR1 and CDR2 (germline): SGHRS, YFSETQ. The V and J ends lost 5 bases and 5 bases, in that order; junction bases with no gene match: 10. The CDR3 coding sequence is TGCGCCAGCAGTCCCTTACAGGGGTTGGACGAGCAGTACTTC. This translates into CASSPLQGLDEQYF. The full variable domain, rest sourced from reference TRBV5-1 and TRBJ2-7, is KAGVTQTPRYLIKTRGQQVTLSCSPISGHRSVSWYQQTPGQGLQFLFEYFSETQRNKGNFPGRFSGRQFSNSRSEMNVSTLELGDSALYLCASSPLQGLDEQYFGPGTRLTVT.

The table lists this clone with a count of one. V and J are TRBV19 and TRBJ2-7; 7 bases align to TRBD1. V lost 7 bases to trimming and J lost 0 bases; unmatched junction nucleotides: 6. CDR3 size: 14 residues. CDR1 LNHDA and CDR2 SQIVND come from the germline V gene (reference sequence). This chain's CDR3 is CASTRDSASYEQYF. Here the CDR3 DNA reads TGTGCCAGTACCCGGGACAGTGCCTCCTACGAGCAGTACTTC.

This sequence joins TRBV6-6 and TRBJ1-2; D uncertain. CDR1 MNHNY and CDR2 SVGAGI come from the germline V gene (reference sequence). V was trimmed by 3 bases and J by 10 bases, leaving 18 bases between them. The CDR3 is 14 residues long. This chain's CDR3 is CASSYPHEALSYTF. CDR3 coding DNA: TGTGCCAGCAGTTATCCCCATGAGGCCTTATCCTACACCTTC.

J is TRBJ2-2 and V is TRBV5-4; TRBD2 matches at 8 bases. The V and J ends lost 4 bases and 4 bases, in that order; junction bases with no gene match: 6. The germline gives CDR1 SGHNT, CDR2 YYREEE (reference sequence). CDR3 length equals 15 residues. The CDR3, as DNA: TGTGCCAGCAGCCGGCGGGGGGATTTCACCGGGGAGCTGTTTTTT. It encodes CASSRRGDFTGELFF.

This clone was recorded once. This rearrangement joins TRBV5-1 to TRBJ2-3, with 7 bases aligning to TRBD1. In germline, CDR1 is SGHRS, CDR2 YFSETQ. The V segment lost 3 bases and the J segment 4 bases; nucleotides outside the gene matches: 2. This CDR3 spans 13 amino acids. The CDR3 DNA sequence: TGCGCCAGCAGCTGGGGACAGTCAGATACGCAGTATTTT. Its protein product is CASSWGQSDTQYF.

The chain couples TRBV5-1 to TRBJ1-5; no clear D. The length of the CDR3 is 13 residues. Germline V gene lookup returns CDR1 SGHRS and CDR2 YFSETQ. Trimming shortened V by 0 bases and J by 9 bases, and 10 bases separated the two germline ends. CDR3 DNA: TGCGCCAGCAGCTTGGCGCAGGCGGGGCCCCAGCATTTT. Encoded protein: CASSLAQAGPQHF. Supplemented by reference TRBV5-1 and TRBJ1-5, the full variable domain reads KAGVTQTPRYLIKTRGQQVTLSCSPISGHRSVSWYQQTPGQGLQFLFEYFSETQRNKGNFPGRFSGRQFSNSRSEMNVSTLELGDSALYLCASSLAQAGPQHFGDGTRLSIL.

The DNA of the CDR3 is TGTGCCATCAGTGACCTGGGAGGGATGGAGACCCAGTACTTC. Translating gives CAISDLGGMETQYF. V gene TRBV10-3 combines with J gene TRBJ2-5; TRBD2 matches at 7 bases. This CDR3 is 14 amino acids long. J lost 5 bases, V lost 3 bases, and 6 bases had no gene match. CDR1 is ENHRY, CDR2 SYGVKD, per germline.

The rearrangement uses TRBV6-4 and TRBJ2-7, with D possibly TRBD2 on 7 matching bases. V lost 5 bases to trimming and J lost 0 bases, with 17 bases between them. The CDR3 extends over 16 amino acids. The germline gives CDR1 MRHNA, CDR2 SNTAGT. The CDR3: CASSQQWGGASYEQYF. CDR3 DNA sequence: TGTGCCAGCAGTCAGCAGTGGGGGGGCGCCTCCTACGAGCAGTACTTC.

V and J are TRBV13 and TRBJ1-3, with D hard to call. The CDR3 runs to 14 residues. The germline CDR1 and CDR2 sequences are PRHDT and FYEKMQ (reference sequence). V was shortened by 5 bases and J by 8 bases, with 16 bases between the two germline ends. The CDR3 DNA follows: TGTGCCAGCAGCAAACGTGGAGCTGATGACACCATATATTTT. The encoded protein is CASSKRGADDTIYF.

This clone was picked up one time. This sequence joins TRBV7-2 and TRBJ2-7; no clear D. Deletions cut 1 base from V and 0 bases from J, with 13 bases between. In germline, CDR1 is SGHTA, CDR2 FQGNSA. The CDR3 is 16 residues long. CDR3 sequence: CASSLVFPEPSYEQYF. CDR3 DNA: TGTGCCAGCAGCTTAGTTTTTCCCGAGCCCTCCTACGAGCAGTACTTC.

This clone came up once. The rearrangement uses TRBV28 and TRBJ2-7; a possible D gene is TRBD1 (5 bases). V shed 2 bases and J shed 2 bases, with 10 bases lying between them. The CDR3 sequence is 14 residues long. Germline V gene sequence: CDR1 MDHEN, CDR2 SYDVKM. Written as DNA, the CDR3 is TGTGCCAGCAGTTTACAGGGTGTACCCTACGAGCAGTACTTC. Its protein is CASSLQGVPYEQYF.

This clone was picked up a small number of times. CDR3 in amino acids: CAKLSTIYF. The CDR3 coding sequence is TGCGCCAAACTTTCCACCATATATTTT. The rearrangement uses TRBV4-1 and TRBJ1-3, with D unresolved. V gave up 10 bases and J gave up 9 bases, with 7 bases separating them. This CDR3 region has 9 residues. Germline assignment: CDR1 MGHRA and CDR2 YSYEKL.